The 27 T cell receptor beta chains below were found in one sample sequenced in a study of cytomegalovirus exposure and HLA in healthy donors. The PCR used 60 Vbeta and 13 Jbeta primers. TCRdb's copy holds only in-frame clones and misses some; the assay was immunoSEQ multiplex PCR. Found here are over 150,000 clones, roughly 70% of them singletons; the top ten hold 2.5% to 3.5%. The sequencing input was PBMCs. The receptors originated from a woman between 50 and 59 years old in good health and CMV-seropositive.

V usage is TRBV6-6 and J usage is TRBJ2-5, with a tentative D call TRBD1 (5 bases). The CDR3 is made up of 16 amino acids. The germline V gene has CDR1 MNHNY and CDR2 SVGAGI (reference sequence). V was clipped by 0 bases and J by 5 bases, with 16 bases between them. In DNA form, the CDR3 reads TGTGCCAGCAGTTACTCGGCTCAGGGAAGTCGGGAGACCCAGTACTTC. Protein sequence: CASSYSAQGSRETQYF.

The chain is built from TRBV7-6 and TRBJ2-5; D remains unclear. Looked up from germline, CDR1 is SGHVS and CDR2 is FNYEAQ. Trimming left V 5 bases short and J 4 bases short, with 17 bases between. This CDR3 has 15 residues. The CDR3 bases are TGTGCCAGCAGCGCCGAGTCAAGCTTCGGAGAGACCCAGTACTTC. This sequence encodes CASSAESSFGETQYF. The variable domain in full, with the rest retrieved from reference TRBV7-6 and TRBJ2-5, is GAGVSQSPRYKVTKRGQDVALRCDPISGHVSLYWYRQALGQGPEFLTYFNYEAQQDKSGLPNDRFSAERPEGSISTLTIQRTEQRDSAMYRCASSAESSFGETQYFGPGTRLLVL.

The V gene is TRBV29-1, the J gene TRBJ1-1, with D possibly being TRBD1 (6 bases). The CDR3 contains 14 residues. Germline V lookup: CDR1 SQVTM, CDR2 ANQGSEA. Trimming removed 6 bases from V and 1 base from J, with 15 bases in between. This CDR3 is CSVHQGPGNTEAFF. The CDR3 DNA is TGCAGCGTACACCAGGGGCCGGGGAACACTGAAGCTTTCTTT.

The CDR3 protein is CASSRGDINYGYTF. Here the CDR3 DNA reads TGTGCCAGCAGCCGGGGTGACATTAACTATGGCTACACCTTC. The chain has TRBV6-5 and TRBJ1-2; D not certain. Per germline, CDR1 MNHEY and CDR2 SVGAGI. This CDR3 comprises 14 residues. V was shortened by 6 bases and J by 1 base, with 12 bases between the two germline ends.

The chain is built from TRBV2 and TRBJ2-3, with a possible D match to TRBD2 (5 bases). The CDR3 runs 13 residues. Germline CDR1 SNHLY, CDR2 FYNNEI. V was shortened by 2 bases and J by 6 bases, with 9 bases between the two germline ends. The CDR3 DNA reads as TGTGCCAGCAGTGAAATGCGGGTGGATACGCAGTATTTT. Residues: CASSEMRVDTQYF. Combining the CDR3 with reference TRBV2 and TRBJ2-3 gives the whole variable domain EPEVTQTPSHQVTQMGQEVILRCVPISNHLYFYWYRQILGQKVEFLVSFYNNEISEKSEIFDDQFSVERPDGSNFTLKIRSTKLEDSAMYFCASSEMRVDTQYFGPGTRLTVL.

This chain joins TRBV7-9 and TRBJ2-5; 8 nucleotides agree with TRBD1. The CDR3 has 12 residues. V lost 0 bases and J lost 11; bases outside the gene matches: 2. CDR1 SEHNR and CDR2 FQNEAQ come from the germline V gene (reference sequence). CDR3 sequence: CASSLARTGQYF. The CDR3 nucleotides are TGTGCCAGCAGCTTAGCCCGGACAGGGCAGTACTTC.

This clone was counted between two and nine times. The chain employs TRBV28 and TRBJ1-1, with 8 positions matching TRBD1. The germline V gene has CDR1 MDHEN and CDR2 SYDVKM. J was trimmed by 5 bases and V by 3 bases; bases with no gene match: 11. This CDR3 spans 16 amino acids. The chain's CDR3 is CASSFGRGQGGTEAFF. The DNA for the CDR3 is TGTGCCAGCAGTTTTGGCCGAGGACAGGGAGGGACTGAAGCTTTCTTT.

The V call is TRBV7-9, the J call TRBJ2-7, with 7 nucleotides matching TRBD2. The junction had 8 bases not matched to a gene; V was cut back by 1 base and J by 2 bases. CDR1 is SEHNR and CDR2 is FQNEAQ in the germline V gene (reference sequence). There are 16 residues in the CDR3. The CDR3 is CASSLVVTGGTYEQYF. In DNA form, the CDR3 reads TGTGCCAGCAGCTTAGTAGTGACGGGGGGTACCTACGAGCAGTACTTC.

The chain links TRBV5-1 to TRBJ1-1; D is unresolved. Trimming pared 6 bases from V and 1 base from J, leaving 10 bases between. Germline CDR1 and CDR2: SGHRS and YFSETQ. The CDR3 consists of 13 residues. CDR3 nucleotide sequence: TGCGCCAGCACCTTTCAACAGAACACTGAAGCTTTCTTT. The encoded protein is CASTFQQNTEAFF.

In this sample, this clone turned up a few times. The V and J genes are TRBV2 and TRBJ1-1, with 7 bases matching TRBD1. After removal of 1 base from V and 0 bases from J, the junction contained 11 bases not matched to a gene. The CDR3 extends over 18 amino acids. The V gene's germline CDR1 is SNHLY and CDR2 FYNNEI. The CDR3 bases are TGTGCCAGCAGTGAAGGGGGGACAGCCCACTACCTGAACACTGAAGCTTTCTTT. As protein: CASSEGGTAHYLNTEAFF.

This chain uses TRBV29-1 with TRBJ2-3; a weak D match, TRBD1 (5 bases). This CDR3 spans 11 amino acids. CDR1 and CDR2 from the germline V gene are SQVTM and ANQGSEA. The germline V and J ends were trimmed by 7 bases and 6 bases, with 11 bases remaining between them. Written as DNA, the CDR3 is TGCAGCGCCTTTCAGGGTGATACGCAGTATTTT. It yields the protein CSAFQGDTQYF.

The rearrangement links TRBV7-2 to TRBJ1-6, with D tentatively TRBD1 (5 bases). The CDR3 is made up of 14 amino acids. V was pared by 4 bases and J by 9 bases, with 13 bases between. CDR1 and CDR2 (germline): SGHTA, FQGNSA. CDR3 amino acids: CASSYGARFSPLHF. CDR3 coding DNA: TGTGCCAGCAGCTATGGGGCCCGTTTTTCACCCCTCCACTTT.

The J gene is TRBJ2-7, the V gene TRBV5-1, with TRBD1 matching over 10 bases. J was trimmed by 12 bases and V by 2 bases; bases with no gene match: 8. CDR3 size: 13 residues. Germline V gene lookup returns CDR1 SGHRS and CDR2 YFSETQ. The CDR3 spells CASSLLGTGVLYF. The DNA of the CDR3 is TGCGCCAGCAGCTTACTCGGGACAGGGGTTCTGTACTTC.

V usage is TRBV29-1 and J usage is TRBJ1-1; TRBD1 is a possible D gene (6 bases). The CDR3 runs 13 residues. Trimming removed 0 bases at V and 10 bases at J, with 15 bases between. Germline values: CDR1 SQVTM, CDR2 ANQGSEA. The DNA of the CDR3 is TGCAGCGTTGAAGATTCAGGGGTAAGCGGAGCTTTCTTT. It specifies CSVEDSGVSGAFF.

The chain uses TRBV5-1 and TRBJ2-7; possible D gene TRBD2, 6 bases. V lost 4 bases and J lost 5, with 28 bases in between. The CDR3 length is 18 residues. Germline V CDR1 and CDR2: SGHRS, YFSETQ. In nucleotides, the CDR3 is TGCGCCAGCAGCCACAATAGCCCGAGCGGGCTAGGGGATCACGAGCAGTACTTC. It yields the protein CASSHNSPSGLGDHEQYF.

This sequence joins TRBV4-2 and TRBJ2-1; D is uncertain. The CDR3 totals 16 residues. Germline values: CDR1 LGHNA, CDR2 YNFKEQ. The V gene lost 0 bases and the J gene lost 8 bases, with 17 bases spanning the gap. CDR3 bases: TGTGCCAGCAGCCAAGATCGGTATAGCCCCGGAGATGAGCAGTTCTTC. Its protein product is CASSQDRYSPGDEQFF.

This chain connects TRBV27 to TRBJ2-7; no clear D gene. Germline values: CDR1 MNHEY, CDR2 SMNVEV (reference sequence). This CDR3 is 14 amino acids long. With 3 bases removed from V and 6 bases from J, the gap between germline ends came to 15 bases. CDR3 DNA sequence: TGTGCCAGCAGTTTCGGCCGACATAGGCCCGAGCAGTACTTC. Its protein product is CASSFGRHRPEQYF.

The chain has TRBV18 and TRBJ1-1, with no clear D. The CDR3 extends over 14 amino acids. Trimming took 3 bases from V and 5 from J, leaving 13 bases between them. Germline CDR1 reads KGHSH; CDR2 reads LQKENI. The CDR3 nucleotides read TGTGCCAGCTCACCCGCTCGAGGCGCGACTGAAGCTTTCTTT. Translated, it gives CASSPARGATEAFF.

The chain links TRBV2 to TRBJ1-2; TRBD1 matches 10 bases. The CDR3 has 14 residues. V dropped 3 bases and J dropped 7; count of bases not matched to a gene: 5. The germline V gene encodes CDR1 SNHLY and CDR2 FYNNEI. CDR3 DNA: TGTGCCAGCAGTGATGGGACAGGGGATCGTGGCTACACCTTC. It translates to CASSDGTGDRGYTF.

The gene calls are TRBV19 and TRBJ1-1, with D perhaps TRBD1 (6 bases). From germline, CDR1 is LNHDA and CDR2 SQIVND (reference sequence). The CDR3 totals 14 residues. Trimming removed 4 bases from V and 1 base from J, with 10 bases in between. This CDR3 is CASSTGAWNTEAFF. The CDR3 coding sequence is TGTGCCAGTAGTACAGGGGCCTGGAACACTGAAGCTTTCTTT.

This chain joins TRBV5-1 and TRBJ1-4; a possible D gene is TRBD1 (6 bases). Germline V CDR1 and CDR2: SGHRS, YFSETQ. V was cut by 0 bases and J by 5 bases, with 11 bases left in between. The CDR3 is made up of 15 amino acids. The CDR3 region has the DNA TGCGCCAGCAGCTTGGGAGGACAGTTCAATGAAAAACTGTTTTTT. Protein product: CASSLGGQFNEKLFF.

This clone has a single count. The chain couples TRBV7-9 to TRBJ2-2; the match to TRBD1 covers 7 bases. The CDR3 spans 15 residues. Germline lookup yields CDR1 SEHNR and CDR2 FQNEAQ (reference sequence). J lost 0 bases, V lost 8 bases, and 6 bases had no gene match. The CDR3 reads CASGQGDTNTGELFF. CDR3 coding DNA: TGTGCCAGCGGGCAGGGGGATACGAACACCGGGGAGCTGTTTTTT.

The chain carries TRBV11-3 and TRBJ2-3, with 8 bases matching TRBD2. CDR3 length: 15 residues. Germline lookup yields CDR1 SGHNT and CDR2 YENEEA. The junction had 2 bases not matched to a gene; V was cut back by 3 bases and J by 0 bases. The CDR3 is CASSFGGVSTDTQYF. The CDR3 DNA reads TGTGCCAGCAGCTTCGGGGGGGTAAGCACAGATACGCAGTATTTT. Based on the CDR3 plus reference TRBV11-3 and TRBJ2-3, the full variable domain is EAGVVQSPRYKIIEKKQPVAFWCNPISGHNTLYWYLQNLGQGPELLIRYENEEAVDDSQLPKDRFSAERLKGVDSTLKIQPAELGDSAVYLCASSFGGVSTDTQYFGPGTRLTVL.

The chain has TRBV27 and TRBJ1-6; maybe TRBD1 (6 bases). CDR1 MNHEY and CDR2 SMNVEV come from the germline V gene (reference sequence). V gave up 2 bases and J gave up 6 bases, with 14 bases separating them. The length of the CDR3 is 16 residues. Here the CDR3 reads CASSLVPGVRNSPLHF. CDR3 DNA: TGTGCCAGCAGTTTAGTTCCAGGGGTACGTAATTCACCCCTCCACTTT.

There are a few counts of this clone. The V gene is TRBV5-6, the J gene TRBJ2-7, with 7 positions matching TRBD1. The CDR3 contains 13 residues. Germline values: CDR1 SGHDT, CDR2 YYEEEE. V lost 4 bases to trimming and J lost 1 base; unmatched junction nucleotides: 2. The CDR3 DNA reads as TGTGCCAGCAGCCGACAGGGTTCCTACGAGCAGTACTTC. Amino acids: CASSRQGSYEQYF.

The J gene is TRBJ1-2, the V gene TRBV18; no clear D. Germline V gene data show CDR1 as KGHSH and CDR2 as LQKENI. This CDR3 spans 13 amino acids. V lost 3 bases, J lost 5 bases, and 10 bases lay in between. In DNA form, the CDR3 reads TGTGCCAGCTCACCGGGCCCAGAGTATGGCTACACCTTC. It encodes CASSPGPEYGYTF.

The rearrangement joins TRBV4-1 to TRBJ1-2; 8 positions agree with TRBD1. This CDR3 is built from 15 residues. Unmatched junction bases numbered 16, after V lost 4 bases and J lost 12 bases. Germline values: CDR1 MGHRA, CDR2 YSYEKL. CDR3: CASSRITGGGSSHTF. The CDR3 nucleotides read TGCGCCAGCAGCCGAATTACAGGGGGGGGTTCATCGCACACCTTC.